This T cell receptor (beta chain) was retrieved from a study of blood T cells in healthy people across ages (dated by TCRdb to 2013 to 2016). A note on the overall study: In model experiments, template switching captured roughly one uniquely barcoded TCR beta cDNA molecule for every two T cells. The donors were split into four age groups: young (average around 17 years), middle-aged (roughly 42), aged (roughly 65) and long-lived (roughly 77). Using the same blood draw, the study looked at two additional independent replicas of 1 million unique cDNA reads for two donors, one aged 18 to 29 and the other aged 80 or older. Age-related changes in TCR beta repertoire diversity were measured in the study by deep sequencing normalized with unique cDNA molecular identifiers. Findings and caveats that apply to the study as a whole: As age increased, observed TCR beta diversity per million T cells dropped in a roughly linear way, and a significant reduction was already evident by age about 40. Compared with the aged group, the long-lived group had more naive CD4+ T cells, fewer expanded clones and increased TCR diversity, suggesting age selection. Donor CMV infection status was unknown, potentially confounding age-related changes in expanded clonotypes. Total diversity estimates from one million sequenced T cells were considered lower bounds and underestimates. There was a strong correlation between observed TCR beta diversity and the percentage of naive T cells measured by flow cytometry. Bulk unsorted PBMC profiling prevented conclusive comparison of naive and antigen-experienced compartments.

The donors were 40 or so Caucasian individuals from Russia, aged roughly 6 to 90 years, who were systemically healthy. Roughly 9 milliliters of peripheral blood were drawn from each donor into EDTA-treated Vacutainer tubes. Ficoll-Paque density-gradient centrifugation was used to isolate PBMCs, with at least 7 million per sample. Trizol reagent was used to extract total RNA from PBMCs, with at least 6 micrograms per sample. For every donor, flow cytometry on a PBMC aliquot measured the percentage of naive CD45RAhigh/CD27high T cells. Library generation was performed with 5' RACE. Sequencing used an Illumina HiSeq 2500. A second PCR of about 6 to 11 cycles was run with a J-beta primer mix and a sample-barcoded 5' primer. A template-switch 5' adaptor carrying 12 random nucleotides introduced a unique molecular identifier onto each TCR beta cDNA molecule. Each sample yielded at least 3 million CDR3-containing paired-end reads. The Mint cDNA synthesis kit, primed by a TRBC-specific oligonucleotide, was used to synthesize first-strand cDNA from all RNA. Following uracil-DNA glycosylase treatment, all cDNA underwent a first 18-cycle PCR with the universal primers M1SS and BC2_uni_R. In the source study's methods: Normalization of each sample was performed by random selection of 1 million high-quality reads, each carrying a distinct molecular identifier. Instead of being binned into consensus sequences, reads that shared molecular identifiers were thrown out. MiTCR, with a Q25 quality threshold and the strictest error-elimination algorithm, was used for CDR3 identification, clonotype clustering and error correction. A nonparametric unseen species model with Euler transformation was used to estimate a lower bound on total TCR beta diversity. The public reads were reprocessed in TCRdb via fastp at Q25 and MiXCR, keeping in-frame beta chains. Rows are combined by CDR3 protein, so each entry shows the most common genes and DNA. These V and J calls originate from TCRdb's pipeline instead of the authors' own analysis. Present in this sample are more than 650,000 distinct CDR3 sequences, about a quarter of which were seen just once. Together, the top ten hold over 2.5% of the sample.

This clonotype occurred a few times. Its antigen specificity is not known. Base quality data are lacking; no much larger clone is found one base away. Including cysteine and phenylalanine, the CDR3 has 13 amino acids. The read is trimmed to its CDR3 DNA, 39 bases read in frame from base 1. CDR1 and CDR2 are read off the germline V gene as SGHRS and YFSETQ. Clipping removes 3 bases from V and 7 bases from J, with 3 as the unmatched junction base count. These same records also appear under a second study, on T cells of mothers and their children. As described in the second report: The donors were nine systemically healthy Caucasian individuals, made up of three mothers and their six children. cDNA synthesis used all of the extracted RNA, with roughly 1.5 ug of RNA in each 15 ul reaction. In the second PCR, the M1S primer added sample barcodes and 2-4 random nucleotides. Each mother yielded over 9.5 million TCR beta CDR3 reads and each child a few million reads. Thymic selection similarly shapes TCR recombination output in related and unrelated pairs, with minor effect from inherited differences. Normalized repertoire overlap was always slightly but never significantly higher in related than unrelated mother-child pairs. With a sensitivity of approximately 92 clones per million clonotypes, no persistent microchimeric T cell clones were detected. Deep NGS was used in the study to compare the TCR beta repertoires of mothers and children and to look for features that separate related mother-child pairs from unrelated individuals. On average, the children were about 10 +/- 4 years old, while the mothers were about 38 +/- 4 years old. After adapters were ligated using NEBNext reagents, the libraries underwent 100+100 nt paired-end sequencing on an Illumina HiSeq 2000. To prevent cross-contamination, the mother and child libraries were prepared a month apart and were sequenced in separate runs. Each donor had between 500,000 and 2,000,000 distinct TCR beta clonotypes identified. Naive TCR beta clonotypes were estimated from low-frequency clonotypes matched to each donor's FACS-determined naive share, without sorting.

Sequenced material: blood. The clonotype was recovered from a boy aged 5-17 years in good health. In this chain, TRBV5-1 is recombined with TRBJ1-2; TRBD1 matches 10 bases in the middle. The nucleotides read TGCGCCAGCAGCTCGGGACAGGGGTTTGGCTACACCTTC. Its translation reads: CASSSGQGFGYTF.